Reported below is one T cell receptor (beta chain). The antigen is undetermined. V trimming: 5 bases; J trimming: 13 bases; junction bases outside the gene matches: 9. The length of the CDR3 is 12 residues. The V gene's germline CDR1 is SEHNR and CDR2 FQNEAQ (reference sequence). This sample is part of a study of STAT3 mutations in large granular lymphocyte leukemia. Overall study findings and caveats: Every T-cell large granular lymphocyte leukemia patient had at least one immunodominant TCR beta clonotype.

The method was immunoSEQ multiplex PCR; TCRdb's version includes in-frame clones alone and lacks a portion of them. The sample yields about 9,300 clones, approximately 88% seen once. The V call is TRBV7-9, the J call TRBJ1-2, with 8 bases aligning to TRBD1. The sequencing sample was made of peripheral blood mononuclear cells. This receptor was obtained from an elderly man with T-cell large granular lymphocyte leukemia. Some clones in this sample may be carry-over from other donors' samples. CDR3 in DNA: TGTGCCAGCAGCCCAGGAAGGCAGGGGGCCACCTTC. As protein: CASSPGRQGATF.